The sample holds a few counts of the clone carrying this TCR beta chain. Germline V gives CDR1 MNHEY, CDR2 SMNVEV (reference sequence). This CDR3 is 14 amino acids long. The V end was cut by 3 bases, the J end by 3 bases, with 12 bases between. This record comes from a study of CD8+ T cells in alopecia areata. Across the whole study: Patients took tofacitinib for 6 to 18 months, followed by 6 drug-free months.

TCR sequencing used cDNA made by reverse transcription of extracted RNA. Clones were sequenced by immunoSEQ multiplex PCR, and TCRdb holds only the in-frame ones, with some missing. The sample carries over 150,000 clones, 55% to 75% recorded once. Indicated treatment: oral pan-JAK inhibitor, 5-10 mg twice daily. The sample consisted of CD4+ T cells sorted from blood, taken at week 24, from a patient treated with tofacitinib. The TCR was taken from a human donor with alopecia areata. The chain uses TRBV27 and TRBJ2-7, with a tentative D call TRBD1 (6 bases). DNA for the CDR3: TGTGCCAGCAGTTTCTCGGACAGAGTCTACGAGCAGTACTTC. It translates to CASSFSDRVYEQYF.